These T cell receptor beta chains were read from a single sample in a study of T cells after yellow fever vaccination. A single record per CDR3 protein comes from TCRdb applying MiXCR to the 5' RACE reads. The table lists some 250,000 distinct CDR3 sequences, less than 8.5% of them singletons. The sequences come from CD4+ T cells sorted from PBMCs, collected 15 days after the yellow fever booster vaccination. The receptors stem from a man younger than 45 who received the YFV17D yellow fever vaccine. CDR3s include the opening cysteine and the closing phenylalanine or tryptophan. D genes are given only for firm matches. Only some rows state a clone size, as once, few, many or a class for expanded clones.

NA	TRBV4-3	TRBD2	TRBJ2-5	13	TGCGCCAGCAGCCAACTAGCGGAAGAGACCCAGTACTTC	CASSQLAEETQYF
few	TRBV12-3/TRBV12-4	NA	TRBJ1-6	13	TGTGCCAGCAGAGACCAGCTGAGTTCACCCCTCCACTTT	CASRDQLSSPLHF
few	TRBV4-3	NA	TRBJ2-2	15	TGCGCCAGCAGCCAAGATCCAAAGGTCACCGGGGAGCTGTTTTTT	CASSQDPKVTGELFF
few	TRBV20-1	TRBD2	TRBJ2-1	15	TGCAGTGCTAGAGTCCCCGGGACTAGTCGCAATGAGCAGTTCTTC	CSARVPGTSRNEQFF
NA	TRBV2	TRBD2	TRBJ2-5	14	TGTGCCAGCAGTGAAGCCGGCAAGGGACTAGCCCAGTACTTC	CASSEAGKGLAQYF
many	TRBV20-1	NA	TRBJ2-2	14	TGCAGTGCTAGAGGCCCGTTGAGTACCGGGGAGCTGTTTTTT	CSARGPLSTGELFF
many	TRBV3-1	TRBD2	TRBJ2-3	17	TGTGCCAGCAGCCAAGTTCGCCGGGAGGCCACTAAGGATACGCAGTATTTT	CASSQVRREATKDTQYF
few	TRBV20-1	NA	TRBJ2-3	14	TGCAGTGCTAGAGGCCTGATCTACACAGATACGCAGTATTTT	CSARGLIYTDTQYF
many	TRBV20-1	TRBD1	TRBJ2-5	16	TGCAGTGCTAGAGCCGTGTCTGGACAGGGGCCCGAGACCCAGTACTTC	CSARAVSGQGPETQYF
NA	TRBV29-1	NA	TRBJ2-1	14	TGCAGCGTTGTCAACAGGGGAGGGTACGGTGAGCAGTTCTTC	CSVVNRGGYGEQFF
NA	TRBV7-9	NA	TRBJ2-1	16	TGTGCCAGCAGCTTAGTCTTGGGTGACCCCTACAATGAGCAGTTCTTC	CASSLVLGDPYNEQFF
NA	TRBV3-1	NA	TRBJ1-2	14	TGTGCCAGCAGCCAAATGCAGGCTAACTATGGCTACACCTTC	CASSQMQANYGYTF
many	TRBV28	TRBD2	TRBJ2-1	13	TGTGCCAGCGGGACTAGCGGTTACAATGAGCAGTTCTTC	CASGTSGYNEQFF
NA	TRBV5-1	TRBD2	TRBJ2-7	15	TGCGCCAGCAGCTTCATGGCTAGCGGGTCCCACGAGCAGTACTTC	CASSFMASGSHEQYF
few	TRBV30	NA	TRBJ1-4	13	TGTGCCTGGAGGAACGTATCTAGGGAAAAACTGTTTTTT	CAWRNVSREKLFF
NA	TRBV9	NA	TRBJ2-5	14	TGTGCCAGCAGCGTAGCTCTATCAGAAGAGACCCAGTACTTC	CASSVALSEETQYF
few	TRBV14	TRBD2	TRBJ2-3	17	TGTGCCAGCAGCCACGGACTAGCGGGAGGAGGGACAGATACGCAGTATTTT	CASSHGLAGGGTDTQYF
few	TRBV12-3/TRBV12-4	TRBD1	TRBJ1-5	15	TGTGCCAGCAGTTTATTCGGGACAGTCAATCAGCCCCAGCATTTT	CASSLFGTVNQPQHF
NA	TRBV4-2	NA	TRBJ2-3	14	TGTGCCAGCAGCCAAGGCAGGACTCTCCCCACGCAGTATTTT	CASSQGRTLPTQYF
few	TRBV6-2/TRBV6-3	TRBD1	TRBJ1-1	14	TGTGCCAGCAGTTTACAGGGGAAGATCACTGAAGCTTTCTTT	CASSLQGKITEAFF
few	TRBV29-1	NA	TRBJ1-4	10	TGCAGCGTTTTGAATGAAAAACTGTTTTTT	CSVLNEKLFF
many	TRBV7-2	TRBD2	TRBJ2-5	15	TGTGCCAGCAGCTCCTCGGAGGGGAGGGTGGAGACCCAGTACTTC	CASSSSEGRVETQYF
few	TRBV20-1	NA	TRBJ1-5	19	TGCAGTGCTAGAGAGAGGGGGTTTGCGGGGCCCCATAGCAATCAGCCCCAGCATTTT	CSARERGFAGPHSNQPQHF
few	TRBV7-2	NA	TRBJ1-2	12	TGTGCCAGCAGCTTGAACAGCGGTGGCTACACCTTC	CASSLNSGGYTF
few	TRBV28	NA	TRBJ1-2	14	TGTGCCAGCAGTTTGGGGTATCAAAGGAATGGCTACACCTTC	CASSLGYQRNGYTF
few	TRBV7-2	TRBD1	TRBJ2-3	14	TGTGCCAGCAGCCCAGGGGGCAGCCTAGATACGCAGTATTTT	CASSPGGSLDTQYF
many	TRBV18	NA	TRBJ2-1	13	TGTGCCAGCAGCCCGGACAGCTACAATGAGCAGTTCTTC	CASSPDSYNEQFF
NA	TRBV28	TRBD1	TRBJ2-3	17	TGTGCCAGCAGTTTGGACCGACAGGGGGCGCTTACAGATACGCAGTATTTT	CASSLDRQGALTDTQYF
few	TRBV14	NA	TRBJ1-5	16	TGTGCCAGCAGCAAAGAGGGGTCCCGGGGCAATCAGCCCCAGCATTTT	CASSKEGSRGNQPQHF
many	TRBV28	NA	TRBJ2-7	15	TGTGCCAGCAGACCCAGTAGACGGGAGCGGAACGAGCAGTACTTC	CASRPSRRERNEQYF
many	TRBV18	TRBD1	TRBJ2-7	14	TGTGCCAGCTCACTAGGGACAGAACACTACGAGCAGTACTTC	CASSLGTEHYEQYF
few	TRBV6-2/TRBV6-3	TRBD2	TRBJ2-3	17	TGTGCCAGCAGCAGAAGATGGACTAGCGGGAGCACAGATACGCAGTATTTT	CASSRRWTSGSTDTQYF
NA	TRBV7-8	NA	TRBJ1-1	15	TGTGCCAGCAGCCGGAGTCGTCGGGGGAACACTGAAGCTTTCTTT	CASSRSRRGNTEAFF
few	TRBV27	TRBD1	TRBJ2-7	13	TGTGCCACCTGGACAGGGGCAGCCTACGAGCAGTACTTC	CATWTGAAYEQYF
few	TRBV19	NA	TRBJ2-6	15	TGTGCCAGTAGTATAGTTAACTCTGGGGCCAACGTCCTGACTTTC	CASSIVNSGANVLTF
NA	TRBV29-1	NA	TRBJ1-2	14	TGCAGCGATTCCCAGGGGATAGGAGTGTATGGCTACACCTTC	CSDSQGIGVYGYTF
NA	TRBV9	NA	TRBJ1-5	13	TGTGCCAGCAGCGTAGGATGGAGTCAGCCCCAGCATTTT	CASSVGWSQPQHF
NA	TRBV19	NA	TRBJ2-3	13	TGTGCCAGTAGCTTTAGCCCCTCAGATACGCAGTATTTT	CASSFSPSDTQYF
NA	TRBV5-1	TRBD2	TRBJ2-1	18	TGCGCCAGCAGTCTGGGACCTAGCGGGAGAGGGGGTTACAATGAGCAGTTCTTC	CASSLGPSGRGGYNEQFF
many	TRBV21-1	NA	TRBJ2-7	14	TGTGCCAGCAGCGCCCGGGAGCCCCCCTACGAGCAGTACTTC	CASSAREPPYEQYF
NA	TRBV27	NA	TRBJ2-7	13	TGTGCCAGCCCCCTCATTAAGTACTACGAGCAGTACTTC	CASPLIKYYEQYF
NA	TRBV30	TRBD1	TRBJ1-5	15	TGTGCCTGGAGAATCCGGGACAGGGTGGATCAGCCCCAGCATTTT	CAWRIRDRVDQPQHF
NA	TRBV20-1	NA	TRBJ1-5	13	TGCAGTGCCATCGGAGAGGGCAATCAGCCCCAGCATTTT	CSAIGEGNQPQHF
NA	TRBV12-3/TRBV12-4	NA	TRBJ2-2	13	TGTGCCAGCAGCTGGAGGGGAGGCGGGGAGCTGTTTTTT	CASSWRGGGELFF
NA	TRBV7-2	TRBD1	TRBJ2-7	14	TGTGCCAGCAGCTTAGCGGACAGGAGTTACGAGCAGTACTTC	CASSLADRSYEQYF
many	TRBV19	TRBD2	TRBJ2-2	13	TGTGCCAGTAAAGCGGGAGGCCCCGGGGAGCTGTTTTTT	CASKAGGPGELFF
many	TRBV7-9	NA	TRBJ1-1	13	TGTGCCAGCAGCTTAGCAGCTGGACATGGGGCTTTCTTT	CASSLAAGHGAFF
many	TRBV7-3	NA	TRBJ2-1	15	TGTGCCAGCAGCCTAGATAGGGGTGGCTACAATGAGCAGTTCTTC	CASSLDRGGYNEQFF